A single sample gave rise to the 20 T cell receptor beta chains below, sequenced in a study of OX40 agonist ivuxolimab in advanced cancers. TCRdb's copy holds only in-frame clones and misses some; the assay was immunoSEQ multiplex PCR. The sample has fewer than 90,000 clones; 88% are singletons. The specimen was CD4+ or CD8+ T cells sorted from blood, collected in a trial of the OX40 agonist ivuxolimab. The receptor set was obtained from an adult with an advanced solid tumor such as melanoma, head and neck, liver or kidney cancer.

The rearrangement joins TRBV11-3 to TRBJ2-1; TRBD2 matches at 8 bases. The CDR3 has 15 amino acids. The ends lost 2 bases at V and 5 bases at J; junction bases unmatched: 5. Germline V gene sequence: CDR1 SGHNT, CDR2 YENEEA. The CDR3 DNA reads as TGTGCCAGCAGCTTATACGGCGGGGGGAACAATGAGCAGTTCTTC. Translating gives CASSLYGGGNNEQFF.

This CDR3 reads CATSLPGSETQYF. The CDR3 DNA follows: TGTGCCACCAGCCTACCGGGTTCGGAGACCCAGTACTTC. This chain connects TRBV15 to TRBJ2-5, with D hard to call. Between the trimmed V and J ends, which lost 5 bases and 5 bases, there was a span of 12 bases. The CDR3 length is 13 residues. The germline V gene encodes CDR1 LNHNV and CDR2 YYDKDF (reference sequence).

The rearrangement joins TRBV4-3 to TRBJ1-2; unclear D gene. CDR3 length equals 13 residues. The ends were cut back, 3 bases at V and 4 bases at J, with 9 bases in the middle. Germline V CDR1 and CDR2: LGHNA, YSLEER. The CDR3 here is CASSQSGGYGYTF. CDR3 DNA: TGCGCCAGCAGCCAGTCTGGTGGCTATGGCTACACCTTC.

This chain uses TRBV28 with TRBJ1-1; D ambiguous. The CDR3 is 15 amino acids. The V gene's germline CDR1 is MDHEN and CDR2 SYDVKM. The V end was cut by 3 bases, the J end by 0 bases, with 11 bases between. The CDR3 coding sequence is TGTGCCAGCAGTTTGGGCGGCAGTTTGAACACTGAAGCTTTCTTT. Translating gives CASSLGGSLNTEAFF.

This chain connects TRBV14 to TRBJ1-3; D is ambiguous. The CDR3 length is 13 residues. V lost 5 bases, J lost 3 bases, and 8 bases lay in between. Germline V gene sequence: CDR1 SGHDN, CDR2 FVKESK. The CDR3 loop is CASSKSRGNTIYF. As DNA, the CDR3 is TGTGCCAGCAGCAAATCCCGTGGAAACACCATATATTTT.

The genes are TRBV30 and TRBJ2-7, with D possibly TRBD1 on 6 matching bases. V was shortened by 8 bases and J by 8 bases, with 19 bases between the two germline ends. This CDR3 contains 12 residues. From germline, CDR1 is GTSNPN and CDR2 SVGIG (reference sequence). DNA of the CDR3: TGTGCCCATCGCCCGGGACACGGCAAGCAGTACTTC. Translated: CAHRPGHGKQYF.

The rearrangement joins TRBV9 to TRBJ2-7, with D perhaps matching TRBD1 (6 bases). Germline CDR1 SGDLS, CDR2 YYNGEE. The CDR3 consists of 12 residues. Trimming cost V 4 bases and J 4 bases, with 9 bases left between them. CDR3 in amino acids: CASSRDMYEQYF. For the CDR3, the DNA is TGTGCCAGCAGCCGGGACATGTACGAGCAGTACTTC.

The rearrangement uses TRBV6-5 and TRBJ2-3; 7 bases are shared with TRBD1. In germline, CDR1 is MNHEY, CDR2 SVGAGI. The CDR3 totals 13 residues. Trimming removed 4 bases from V and 5 bases from J; junction bases left unmatched: 3. CDR3 region: CASSLQGLDTQYF. The DNA of the CDR3 is TGTGCCAGCAGTTTACAGGGGTTAGATACGCAGTATTTT.

The rearrangement joins TRBV7-9 to TRBJ2-1; D assignment may be TRBD1 or TRBD2 (5 bases each). V was clipped by 5 bases and J by 10 bases, with 18 bases between them. From germline, CDR1 is SEHNR and CDR2 FQNEAQ (reference sequence). The CDR3 has 14 amino acids. As DNA, the CDR3 is TGTGCCAGCAGCAAAGCAGGGACCCCCAGGGAGCAGTTCTTC. It specifies CASSKAGTPREQFF.

This rearrangement joins TRBV14 to TRBJ1-1, with no clear D. CDR3 length: 15 amino acids. Trimming removed 4 bases at V and 0 bases at J, with 12 bases between. Germline CDR1 reads SGHDN; CDR2 reads FVKESK. DNA for the CDR3: TGTGCCAGCAGCCCCTCTGCGGGCGTGAACACTGAAGCTTTCTTT. It codes for CASSPSAGVNTEAFF.

The V call is TRBV11-2, the J call TRBJ2-1; 8 nucleotides line up with TRBD1. The CDR3 totals 15 residues. V shed 6 bases, J shed 10 bases, and the junction held 14 bases outside the gene matches. CDR1 SGHAT and CDR2 FQNNGV come from the germline V gene. This chain's CDR3 is CASRIRDRTGGEQFF. The DNA of the CDR3 is TGTGCCAGCAGAATCCGGGACAGGACCGGTGGGGAGCAGTTCTTC.

The chain combines TRBV9 with TRBJ1-2; TRBD1 matches 9 bases. V lost 4 bases, J lost 4 bases, and 8 bases stayed unmatched. This CDR3 spans 15 amino acids. Germline lookup yields CDR1 SGDLS and CDR2 YYNGEE. CDR3 loop: CASSPWTGVGYGYTF. The CDR3 DNA reads TGTGCCAGCAGCCCTTGGACAGGGGTCGGCTATGGCTACACCTTC.

This clone has only one observation. The chain carries TRBV4-2 and TRBJ1-4; perhaps TRBD1 as D (6 bases). Germline V gives CDR1 LGHNA, CDR2 YNFKEQ. CDR3 length: 18 residues. V lost 0 bases and J lost 0, with 14 bases in between. The CDR3 DNA sequence: TGTGCCAGCAGCCAAGATCGGTCAGGGGTTCCAACTAATGAAAAACTGTTTTTT. This sequence encodes CASSQDRSGVPTNEKLFF.

The chain is built from TRBV15 and TRBJ2-5; D could derive from TRBD1 or TRBD2 (5 bases each). Trimming pared 5 bases from V and 5 bases from J, leaving 15 bases between. The length of the CDR3 is 14 residues. Germline V CDR1 and CDR2: LNHNV, YYDKDF (reference sequence). Here the CDR3 DNA reads TGTGCCACCAGCGGCCGAGGGGTTTGGGAGACCCAGTACTTC. Translated, it gives CATSGRGVWETQYF.

The chain has TRBV28 and TRBJ2-3; possible D gene TRBD2, 7 bases. CDR3 size: 13 residues. V was cut by 11 bases and J by 4 bases, with 16 bases left in between. CDR1 is MDHEN, CDR2 SYDVKM, per germline. CDR3 residues: CAARGGAPDTQYF. Written as DNA, the CDR3 is TGTGCCGCCCGAGGGGGGGCCCCAGATACGCAGTATTTT.

The chain recombines TRBV9 with TRBJ2-3, with 8 bases aligning to TRBD2. In germline, CDR1 is SGDLS, CDR2 YYNGEE. The V and J ends lost 0 bases and 0 bases, in that order; junction bases with no gene match: 6. The CDR3 loop spans 17 amino acids. Here the CDR3 DNA reads TGTGCCAGCAGCGTAGGAGGGCTAGCGGGTAGCACAGATACGCAGTATTTT. Its protein product is CASSVGGLAGSTDTQYF.

The rearrangement links TRBV7-3 to TRBJ2-7; possible D gene TRBD2, 6 bases. Germline CDR1 SGHTA, CDR2 FQGTGA. There are 15 residues in the CDR3. V dropped 3 bases and J dropped 2 bases, with 14 bases sitting between them. The CDR3 loop is CASSLSSGPTYEQYF. The CDR3, as DNA: TGTGCCAGCAGCTTGAGTAGCGGTCCTACCTACGAGCAGTACTTC.

The V and J genes are TRBV5-6 and TRBJ2-2; no definite D call. Trimming stripped 4 bases from V and 7 bases from J, with 8 bases between. Germline V gene data show CDR1 as SGHDT and CDR2 as YYEEEE. The length of the CDR3 is 12 residues. Here the CDR3 DNA reads TGTGCCAGCAGCCCGGTTGTCGGGGAGCTGTTTTTT. This gives the protein CASSPVVGELFF.

This sequence joins TRBV7-6 and TRBJ2-7; TRBD1 or TRBD2 may be the D gene (5 bases each). The CDR3 is 15 residues long. Germline CDR1 and CDR2: SGHVS and FNYEAQ. V was shortened by 6 bases and J by 6 bases, with 21 bases between the two germline ends. CDR3: CASRIMSRAGGEQYF. The CDR3 coding sequence is TGTGCCAGCAGGATTATGTCCAGGGCTGGGGGCGAGCAGTACTTC.

The V and J genes are TRBV13 and TRBJ1-4; tentative D call: TRBD1 (5 bases). This CDR3 is built from 15 residues. Germline lookup yields CDR1 PRHDT and CDR2 FYEKMQ (reference sequence). V was cut by 1 base and J by 8 bases, with 14 bases left in between. The CDR3 DNA reads as TGTGCCAGCAGCTTAGTCCCAGGGAAGGGAGAAAAACTGTTTTTT. As protein: CASSLVPGKGEKLFF.